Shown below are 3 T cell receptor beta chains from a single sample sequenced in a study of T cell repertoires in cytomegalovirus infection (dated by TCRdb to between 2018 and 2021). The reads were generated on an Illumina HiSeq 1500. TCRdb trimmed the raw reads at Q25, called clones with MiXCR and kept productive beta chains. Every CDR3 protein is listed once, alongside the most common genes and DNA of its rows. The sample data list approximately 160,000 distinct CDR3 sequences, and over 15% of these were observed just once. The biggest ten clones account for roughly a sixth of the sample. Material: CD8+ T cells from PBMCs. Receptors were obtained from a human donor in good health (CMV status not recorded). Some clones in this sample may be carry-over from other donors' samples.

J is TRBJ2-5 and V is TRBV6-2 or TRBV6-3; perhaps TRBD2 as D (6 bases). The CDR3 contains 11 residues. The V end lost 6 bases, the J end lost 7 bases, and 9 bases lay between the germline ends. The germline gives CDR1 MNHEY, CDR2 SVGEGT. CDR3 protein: CASRTGGTQYF. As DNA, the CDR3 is TGTGCCAGCAGAACCGGGGGGACCCAGTACTTC.

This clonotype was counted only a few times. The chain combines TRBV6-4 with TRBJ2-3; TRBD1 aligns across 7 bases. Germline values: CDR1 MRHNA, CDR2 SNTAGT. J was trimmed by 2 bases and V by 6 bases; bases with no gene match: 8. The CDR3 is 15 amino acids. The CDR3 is CASSDGTAHTDTQYF. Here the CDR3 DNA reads TGTGCCAGCAGCGACGGGACAGCTCACACAGATACGCAGTATTTT.

The CDR3 sequence: CSARASGGKGVNTGELFF. The CDR3 region has the DNA TGCAGTGCTAGAGCGTCTGGGGGGAAAGGGGTGAACACCGGGGAGCTGTTTTTT. The rearrangement uses TRBV20-1 and TRBJ2-2; D might be TRBD2 (6 bases). This CDR3 comprises 18 residues. Trimming took 1 base from V and 1 from J, leaving 19 bases between them. The V gene's germline CDR1 is DFQATT and CDR2 SNEGSKA (reference sequence).